This T cell receptor (beta chain) was documented in a study of blood T cells in healthy people across ages. Overall study findings and caveats: Naive and antigen-experienced cells could not be conclusively compared, given unsorted PBMCs. It was held that the diversity estimates obtained from one million T cells were underestimates. Donor CMV status, an unknown factor, possibly confounded changes in expanded clonotypes.

Using a J-beta primer mix together with a sample-barcoded 5' primer, a second PCR was run for about 6 to 11 cycles. A 12-random-nucleotide template-switch adaptor tagged each cDNA molecule. TCRdb processed the 5' RACE reads anew with MiXCR; each CDR3 protein has one entry. Of about 290,000 distinct CDR3 sequences listed, around 29% were seen once; the top ten hold approximately 30%. Trimming left V 4 bases short and J 2 bases short, with 18 bases between. The CDR3 sequence is 16 residues long. Germline assignment: CDR1 LGHDT and CDR2 YNNKEL (reference sequence). As to this clonotype: The antigen is unknown. One base away lies a much larger clone, so this may be a sequencing read error.

The rearrangement joins TRBV3-1 to TRBJ2-7; D is undetermined. Sequencing was done on a sample of blood. This clonotype was sampled from a woman between 65 and 79 years old in good health. Written as DNA, the CDR3 is TGTGCCAGCAGCCGGGCCCGTGACGGGCTCACCTACGAGCAGTACTTC. Translation gives CASSRARDGLTYEQYF.